The rows below give T cell receptor beta chains drawn from one sample of a study of blood T cell repertoires in COVID-19. Clones were sequenced by immunoSEQ multiplex PCR, and TCRdb holds only the in-frame ones, with some missing. The data show about 230,000 clones, 75% to 90% seen once. Sequences were obtained from peripheral blood. The receptors were gathered from a woman in her seventies with active or convalescent COVID-19. Both conserved end residues are part of each CDR3. The order of the fields is J gene, D gene, V gene, clone size, CDR3 protein, CDR3 DNA. A D gene is named only where the DNA matches it firmly. Part of the rows lack a size; the others show once, few, many or a class for expanded clones.

TRBJ1-1	.	TRBV30	.	CAWRRSNTEAFF	TGTGCCTGGAGGAGGTCGAACACTGAAGCTTTCTTT
TRBJ2-7	TRBD2	TRBV18	.	CASSPSRSGGHEQYF	TGTGCCAGCTCACCAAGTAGGAGCGGGGGACACGAGCAGTACTTC
TRBJ1-2	TRBD1	TRBV3-1/TRBV3-2	.	CASRSGQSNYGYTF	TGTGCCAGCAGGTCGGGACAGAGTAACTATGGCTACACCTTC
TRBJ2-1	.	TRBV24-1	.	CATSDLTAGNEQFF	TGTGCCACCAGTGATTTAACGGCGGGCAATGAGCAGTTCTTC
TRBJ2-5	.	TRBV14	.	CASSLRRGETQYF	TGTGCCAGCAGCCTCCGGCGGGGAGAGACCCAGTACTTC
TRBJ2-7	TRBD1	TRBV7-8	few	CASSPGPGGTGFSEQYF	TGTGCCAGCAGCCCAGGGCCCGGGGGGACAGGGTTTTCCGAGCAGTACTTC
TRBJ2-7	.	TRBV5-1	.	CASSLRLTGGAYEQYF	TGCGCCAGCAGTTTAAGACTAACAGGGGGGGCCTACGAGCAGTACTTC
TRBJ1-5	TRBD1	TRBV7-8	.	CASSKQGAGTNQPQHF	TGTGCCAGCAGTAAGCAGGGGGCCGGTACAAATCAGCCCCAGCATTTT
TRBJ2-1	.	TRBV28	.	CASSQLGGEQFF	TGTGCCAGCAGCCAGCTAGGGGGTGAGCAGTTCTTC
TRBJ1-5	.	TRBV21-1	.	CASSKGGSRAVNQPQHF	TGTGCCAGCAGCAAAGGTGGATCCCGTGCGGTCAATCAGCCCCAGCATTTT
TRBJ2-3	.	TRBV27	.	CASSLGLARSDTQYF	TGTGCCAGCAGTTTAGGGCTAGCCAGGTCCGATACGCAGTATTTT
TRBJ1-6	.	TRBV3-1/TRBV3-2	few	CASSHGSGDSPLHF	TGTGCCAGCAGCCACGGGTCGGGTGATTCACCCCTCCACTTT
TRBJ2-3	.	TRBV11-2	.	CASSLAGASDTQYF	TGTGCCAGCAGCTTAGCGGGAGCCTCCGATACGCAGTATTTT
TRBJ2-7	TRBD1	TRBV18	.	CASSPLDRAYEQYF	TGTGCCAGCTCACCCCTCGACAGGGCCTACGAGCAGTACTTC
TRBJ2-5	TRBD2	TRBV9	.	CASSVALAGAQETQYF	TGTGCCAGCAGCGTAGCTCTAGCGGGGGCCCAAGAGACCCAGTACTTC
TRBJ1-2	.	TRBV6-5	.	CASSYLRRENYGYTF	TGTGCCAGCAGTTACTTGCGGAGAGAGAACTATGGCTACACCTTC
TRBJ2-6	TRBD2	TRBV18	.	CASSPRTSGLLSGANVLTF	TGTGCCAGCTCACCAAGGACTAGCGGGCTCCTCTCTGGGGCCAACGTCCTGACTTTC
TRBJ1-5	.	TRBV19	.	CASSILLFNQPQHF	TGTGCCAGTAGTATCTTACTGTTCAATCAGCCCCAGCATTTT
TRBJ1-1	.	TRBV29-1	.	CSVGQPAAFF	TGCAGCGTTGGACAGCCCGCGGCTTTCTTT
TRBJ1-2	.	TRBV5-1	.	CASSSGRGYTF	TGCGCCAGCAGCTCCGGTCGCGGCTACACCTTC
TRBJ2-3	.	TRBV29-1	.	CSVTVGRTDTQYF	TGCAGCGTCACGGTTGGGCGCACAGATACGCAGTATTTT
TRBJ1-3	.	TRBV12-3/TRBV12-4	.	CASSLALNTIYF	TGTGCCAGCAGTTTAGCCCTTAACACCATATATTTT
TRBJ1-1	.	TRBV5-1	.	CASSAGPSNTEAFF	TGCGCCAGCAGCGCGGGACCGTCTAACACTGAAGCTTTCTTT
TRBJ2-3	TRBD2	TRBV18	.	CASSFRRETDTQYF	TGTGCCAGCTCCTTCCGGCGGGAGACAGATACGCAGTATTTT
TRBJ1-1	TRBD1	TRBV29-1	.	CSVWTGRNTEAFF	TGCAGCGTGTGGACAGGGAGGAACACTGAAGCTTTCTTT
TRBJ2-7	.	TRBV6-5	.	CASSYSAGDSYEQYF	TGTGCCAGCAGTTACTCTGCAGGGGACTCCTACGAGCAGTACTTC
TRBJ2-7	.	TRBV19	once	CASSLTGYSSYEQYF	TGTGCCAGTAGCCTAACAGGGTATAGCTCCTACGAGCAGTACTTC
TRBJ1-1	TRBD1	TRBV15	.	CATSRVSTGGTEAFF	TGTGCCACCAGCAGAGTTTCAACAGGGGGGACTGAAGCTTTCTTT
TRBJ2-2	TRBD2	TRBV5-1	.	CASSRLAGVSGELFF	TGCGCCAGCAGCCGACTAGCGGGAGTGTCCGGGGAGCTGTTTTTT
TRBJ1-5	TRBD1	TRBV28	.	CASSATGGNQPQHF	TGTGCCAGCAGTGCTACAGGGGGGAATCAGCCCCAGCATTTT
TRBJ1-1	.	TRBV30	.	CACPGLNTEAFF	TGTGCCTGCCCGGGACTAAACACTGAAGCTTTCTTT
TRBJ2-1	TRBD2	TRBV6-1	.	CASSEGYGRPPVHNEQFF	TGTGCCAGCAGTGAAGGATACGGGAGGCCCCCGGTCCACAATGAGCAGTTCTTC
TRBJ1-6	TRBD1	TRBV3-1/TRBV3-2	few	CASSQEQGVPLHF	TGTGCCAGCAGCCAGGAACAGGGGGTTCCCCTCCACTTT
TRBJ1-2	.	TRBV7-9	few	CASNQDRWYGYTF	TGTGCCAGCAACCAGGACAGATGGTATGGCTACACCTTC
TRBJ1-1	.	TRBV5-1	.	CASSLDPGGTEAFF	TGCGCCAGCAGCTTGGATCCGGGAGGCACTGAAGCTTTCTTT
TRBJ1-2	TRBD1	TRBV30	.	CAWSGQGGWVYGYTF	TGTGCCTGGAGTGGACAGGGAGGTTGGGTCTATGGCTACACCTTC
TRBJ2-1	.	TRBV28	.	CASSLGIPGPGVFF	TGTGCCAGCAGTTTAGGGATACCGGGCCCCGGGGTGTTCTTC
TRBJ2-6	TRBD2	TRBV18	once	CASSPGGPGANVLTF	TGTGCCAGCTCCCCGGGGGGGCCCGGGGCCAACGTCCTGACTTTC
TRBJ2-1	TRBD1	TRBV7-2	.	CASSLAGTGGFNEQFF	TGTGCCAGCAGCTTAGCCGGGACAGGGGGGTTCAATGAGCAGTTCTTC
TRBJ1-4	TRBD1	TRBV4-1	.	CASSARTGQGDEKLFF	TGCGCCAGCAGCGCCCGTACCGGACAGGGGGATGAAAAACTGTTTTTT
TRBJ2-5	TRBD1	TRBV5-4	.	CASSEGGSQETQYF	TGTGCCAGCAGCGAAGGGGGCTCGCAAGAGACCCAGTACTTC
TRBJ1-3	.	TRBV9	.	CASSVGTRNTIYF	TGTGCCAGCAGCGTAGGAACCCGGAACACCATATATTTT
TRBJ2-6	.	TRBV5-1	.	CASSPGMGGANVLTF	TGCGCCAGCAGCCCGGGGATGGGCGGGGCCAACGTCCTGACTTTC
TRBJ2-1	TRBD2	TRBV30	.	CAWSVWDVTSGTSGSGGNEQFF	TGTGCCTGGAGTGTATGGGATGTCACCTCCGGGACTAGCGGGAGTGGTGGGAATGAGCAGTTCTTC
TRBJ2-2	TRBD2	TRBV5-8	.	CASSWGTSGANTGELFF	TGTGCCAGCAGCTGGGGGACTAGCGGGGCGAACACCGGGGAGCTGTTTTTT
TRBJ1-1	.	TRBV5-1	.	CASSFTGGNPEAFF	TGCGCCAGCAGCTTTACGGGTGGTAACCCAGAAGCTTTCTTT
TRBJ2-1	TRBD2	TRBV7-9	once	CASSPPGTSGYNEQFF	TGTGCCAGCAGCCCCCCCGGGACTAGCGGCTACAATGAGCAGTTCTTC
TRBJ1-4	.	TRBV18	.	CASSPDSNEKLFF	TGTGCCAGCTCACCAGACAGTAATGAAAAACTGTTTTTT
TRBJ1-2	TRBD1	TRBV4-2	few	CASSQGPGQQYGYTF	TGTGCCAGCAGCCAGGGACCGGGACAGCAGTATGGCTACACCTTC
TRBJ2-1	TRBD2	TRBV28	.	CASTVSGRDFPEQFF	TGTGCCAGCACCGTTAGCGGGAGGGACTTTCCTGAGCAGTTCTTC
TRBJ2-3	.	TRBV4-1	.	CASSTPSGTQGVSADTQYF	TGCGCCAGCAGCACTCCGTCCGGGACTCAGGGAGTTAGCGCAGATACGCAGTATTTT
TRBJ1-6	.	TRBV19	.	CASSIAPGSVSYNSPLHF	TGTGCCAGTAGTATAGCCCCGGGATCCGTCTCCTATAATTCACCCCTCCACTTT
TRBJ2-1	.	TRBV6-6	.	CASSPRSTPSYNEQFF	TGTGCCAGCAGTCCCCGGAGCACGCCTTCCTACAATGAGCAGTTCTTC
TRBJ2-1	.	TRBV12-3/TRBV12-4	many	CASGLSSYNEQFF	TGTGCCAGCGGGCTGAGCTCCTACAATGAGCAGTTCTTC